Listed below are T cell receptor beta chains from one sample, sequenced in a study of a mutant IDH1 vaccine in newly diagnosed glioma. TCRdb keeps only in-frame clones here, not all; method: immunoSEQ multiplex PCR. The data show about 34,000 clones, about three quarters seen once. The sample in question was peripheral blood mononuclear cells (PBMCs), obtained from a glioma patient treated with radiotherapy, temozolomide or both. These receptors originate from a man aged 45-60 years with glioma. Some clones in this sample may be carry-over from other donors' samples. The CDR3 runs from the conserved cysteine through the conserved F or W. Fields, in order: V gene, J gene, clone size, D gene, CDR3 DNA, CDR3 protein. D genes are given only for firm matches. The size field is filled for only some rows; it gives once, few, many or a size class.

v_call: TRBV7-8
j_call: TRBJ1-2
clone_size: -
d_call: -
cdr3_nt: TGTGCCAGCAGTCAGAAACAGAGGGGGAACTATGGCTACACCTTC
cdr3_aa: CASSQKQRGNYGYTF

v_call: TRBV20-1
j_call: TRBJ2-1
clone_size: -
d_call: -
cdr3_nt: TGCAGTGCTAGCACCAATGAGCAGTTCTTC
cdr3_aa: CSASTNEQFF

v_call: TRBV7-2
j_call: TRBJ1-6
clone_size: -
d_call: -
cdr3_nt: TGTGCCAGCAGCTTAAGGTTCGGGGGTGTCGATAATTCACCCCTCCACTTT
cdr3_aa: CASSLRFGGVDNSPLHF

v_call: TRBV29-1
j_call: TRBJ2-1
clone_size: -
d_call: -
cdr3_nt: TGCAGCGTTGTTACTTTCAATGAGCAGTTCTTC
cdr3_aa: CSVVTFNEQFF

v_call: TRBV27
j_call: TRBJ1-5
clone_size: -
d_call: -
cdr3_nt: TGTGCCAGCAGGGCGGGGGAGTGGAGCAATCAGCCCCAGCATTTT
cdr3_aa: CASRAGEWSNQPQHF

v_call: TRBV14
j_call: TRBJ1-6
clone_size: -
d_call: -
cdr3_nt: TGTGCCAGCAGCCACAGAGGTAGTTCACCCCTCCACTTT
cdr3_aa: CASSHRGSSPLHF

v_call: TRBV5-6
j_call: TRBJ1-5
clone_size: -
d_call: -
cdr3_nt: TGTGCCAGCAGCTTCAGCAGGGTGGGCAATCAGCCCCAGCATTTT
cdr3_aa: CASSFSRVGNQPQHF

v_call: TRBV5-6
j_call: TRBJ1-1
clone_size: -
d_call: -
cdr3_nt: TGTGCCAGCAGCTGGGAAGGACACTCGAACACTGAAGCTTTCTTT
cdr3_aa: CASSWEGHSNTEAFF

v_call: TRBV4-3
j_call: TRBJ2-3
clone_size: medium-sized
d_call: TRBD2
cdr3_nt: TGCGCCAGCAGCCAGGCCAGAGCGGGGGGGGCAGATACGCAGTATTTT
cdr3_aa: CASSQARAGGADTQYF

v_call: TRBV5-4
j_call: TRBJ2-7
clone_size: -
d_call: TRBD2
cdr3_nt: TGTGCCAGCAGTCGGACTAGCGGGAATTTCGAGCAGTACTTC
cdr3_aa: CASSRTSGNFEQYF

v_call: TRBV7-2
j_call: TRBJ1-5
clone_size: -
d_call: -
cdr3_nt: TGTGCCAGCAGCTTAGAGAGCGGTTTTTCCGATGTACAGCCCCAGCATTTT
cdr3_aa: CASSLESGFSDVQPQHF

v_call: TRBV7-2
j_call: TRBJ1-2
clone_size: -
d_call: TRBD1
cdr3_nt: TGTGCCAGCAGCAACCGGGACAGCTCGGACGGCTACACCTTC
cdr3_aa: CASSNRDSSDGYTF

v_call: TRBV5-1
j_call: TRBJ1-5
clone_size: -
d_call: -
cdr3_nt: TGCGCCAGCAGCTTTTATCAGCCCCAGCATTTT
cdr3_aa: CASSFYQPQHF

v_call: TRBV5-5
j_call: TRBJ2-7
clone_size: -
d_call: TRBD1
cdr3_nt: TGTGCCAGCAGCATCGCCGGGACAGACCCCTACGAGCAGTACTTC
cdr3_aa: CASSIAGTDPYEQYF

v_call: TRBV6-6
j_call: TRBJ2-7
clone_size: -
d_call: TRBD1
cdr3_nt: TGTGCCAGCAGTCACAGGGGGCTCGAGCAGTACTTC
cdr3_aa: CASSHRGLEQYF

v_call: TRBV21-1
j_call: TRBJ1-5
clone_size: -
d_call: -
cdr3_nt: TGTGCCAGAGACAGGGCCCCGGGTCAGCCCCAGCATTTT
cdr3_aa: CARDRAPGQPQHF

v_call: TRBV5-4
j_call: TRBJ2-2
clone_size: once
d_call: TRBD2
cdr3_nt: TGTGCCAGCACCAGGACTAGCGGGGGCGTCACCGGGGAGCTGTTTTTT
cdr3_aa: CASTRTSGGVTGELFF

v_call: TRBV19
j_call: TRBJ2-7
clone_size: -
d_call: -
cdr3_nt: TGTGCCAGTAGTATTCTGCAGGGCCCATACGAGCAGTACTTC
cdr3_aa: CASSILQGPYEQYF

v_call: TRBV7-9
j_call: TRBJ2-7
clone_size: -
d_call: -
cdr3_nt: TGTGCCAGCAATTCAAGGGCGGGCGGACCATTAAACTACGAGCAGTACTTC
cdr3_aa: CASNSRAGGPLNYEQYF

v_call: TRBV19
j_call: TRBJ2-7
clone_size: -
d_call: TRBD1
cdr3_nt: TGTGCCAGTAGTCAGGACAGGTCCTACGAGCAGTACTTC
cdr3_aa: CASSQDRSYEQYF